This T cell receptor beta chain was sequenced in a study of CD8+CD57+ T cells in acquired aplastic anemia. The CDR3 runs 11 residues. V lost 4 bases to trimming and J lost 7 bases, with 8 bases between them. Germline lookup yields CDR1 DFQATT and CDR2 SNEGSKA (reference sequence). Genomic DNA acted as the template from which TCR beta VDJ combination and CDR3 sequence profiling were carried out. TCRdb re-called the reads through MiXCR, storing one row per CDR3 protein. The sample lists about 95,000 distinct CDR3 sequences, roughly 70% seen once, with 50% to 70% in the top ten. Patients sequenced had flow cytometry evidence of CD8+CD57+ cell expansion. The patients, all of them, had severe acquired aplastic anemia.

This rearrangement joins TRBV20-1 to TRBJ2-1; D gene uncertain. Sequenced material: sorted CD4+, CD8+, or CD8+CD57+ T cells (not recorded which) from PBMCs. This clonotype was sampled from a human donor with aplastic anemia. CDR3 amino acids: CSAIVENEQFF. CDR3 bases: TGCAGTGCTATAGTCGAGAATGAGCAGTTCTTC.